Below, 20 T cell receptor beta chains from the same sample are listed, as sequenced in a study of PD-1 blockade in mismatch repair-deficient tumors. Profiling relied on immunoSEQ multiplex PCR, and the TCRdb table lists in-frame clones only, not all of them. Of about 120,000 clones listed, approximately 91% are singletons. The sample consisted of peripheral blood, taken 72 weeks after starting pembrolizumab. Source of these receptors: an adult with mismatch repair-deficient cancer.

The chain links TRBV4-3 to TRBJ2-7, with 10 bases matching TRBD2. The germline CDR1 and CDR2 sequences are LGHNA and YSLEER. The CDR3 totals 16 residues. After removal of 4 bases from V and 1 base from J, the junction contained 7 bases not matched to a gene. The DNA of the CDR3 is TGCGCCAGCAGCCCCCAAGCTAGCGGGAGATCCTACGAGCAGTACTTC. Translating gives CASSPQASGRSYEQYF.

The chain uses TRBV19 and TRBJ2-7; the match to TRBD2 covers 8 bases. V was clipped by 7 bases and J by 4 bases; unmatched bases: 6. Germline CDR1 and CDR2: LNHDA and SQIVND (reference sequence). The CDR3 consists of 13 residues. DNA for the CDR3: TGTGCCAGTACAGCGGGAGACGAGTACGAGCAGTACTTC. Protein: CASTAGDEYEQYF.

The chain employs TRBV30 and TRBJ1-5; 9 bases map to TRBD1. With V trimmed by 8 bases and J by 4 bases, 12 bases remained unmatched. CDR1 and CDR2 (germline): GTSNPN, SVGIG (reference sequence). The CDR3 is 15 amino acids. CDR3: CAGNRDREKNQPQHF. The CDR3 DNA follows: TGTGCCGGGAACCGGGACAGGGAAAAAAATCAGCCCCAGCATTTT.

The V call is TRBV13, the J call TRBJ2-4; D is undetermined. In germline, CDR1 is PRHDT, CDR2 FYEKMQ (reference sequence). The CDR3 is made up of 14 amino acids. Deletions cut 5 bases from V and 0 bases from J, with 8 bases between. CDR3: CASSQALAKNIQYF. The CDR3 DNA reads TGTGCCAGCAGCCAAGCTCTAGCCAAAAACATTCAGTACTTC.

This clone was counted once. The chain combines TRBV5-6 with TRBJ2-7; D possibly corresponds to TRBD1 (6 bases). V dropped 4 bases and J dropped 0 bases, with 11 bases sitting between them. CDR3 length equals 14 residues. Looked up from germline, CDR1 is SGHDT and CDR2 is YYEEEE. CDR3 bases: TGTGCCAGCAGCCAACAGGGAAACTCCTACGAGCAGTACTTC. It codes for CASSQQGNSYEQYF.

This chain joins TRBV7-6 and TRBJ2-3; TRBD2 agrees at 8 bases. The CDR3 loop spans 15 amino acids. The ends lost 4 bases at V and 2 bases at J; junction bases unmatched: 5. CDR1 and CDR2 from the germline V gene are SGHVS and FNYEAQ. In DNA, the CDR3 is TGTGCCAGCAGCTACGGGGGGGGCTTCACAGATACGCAGTATTTT. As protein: CASSYGGGFTDTQYF.

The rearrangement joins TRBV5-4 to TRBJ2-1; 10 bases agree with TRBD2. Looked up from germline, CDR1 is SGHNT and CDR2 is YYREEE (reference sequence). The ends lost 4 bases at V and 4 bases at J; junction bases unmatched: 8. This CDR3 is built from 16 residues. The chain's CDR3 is CASSLDGLAEYNEQFF. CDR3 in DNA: TGTGCCAGCAGCCTTGATGGACTAGCGGAGTACAATGAGCAGTTCTTC. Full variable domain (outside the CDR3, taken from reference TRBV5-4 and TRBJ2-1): ETGVTQSPTHLIKTRGQQVTLRCSSQSGHNTVSWYQQALGQGPQFIFQYYREEENGRGNFPPRFSGLQFPNYSSELNVNALELDDSALYLCASSLDGLAEYNEQFFGPGTRLTVL.

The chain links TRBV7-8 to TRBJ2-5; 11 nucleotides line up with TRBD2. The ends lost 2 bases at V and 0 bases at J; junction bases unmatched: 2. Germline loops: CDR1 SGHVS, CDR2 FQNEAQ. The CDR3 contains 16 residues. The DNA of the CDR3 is TGTGCCAGCAGCTTACCGGGACTAGCGGACCAAGAGACCCAGTACTTC. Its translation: CASSLPGLADQETQYF.

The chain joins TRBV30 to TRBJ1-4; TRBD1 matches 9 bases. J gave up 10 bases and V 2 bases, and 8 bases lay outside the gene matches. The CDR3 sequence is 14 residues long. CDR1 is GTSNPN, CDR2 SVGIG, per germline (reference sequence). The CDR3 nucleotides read TGTGCCTGGAGTCCGGGACAGGGTCTCGTAAAACTGTTTTTT. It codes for CAWSPGQGLVKLFF.

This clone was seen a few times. Here the CDR3 reads CASSKQGGGYTF. CDR3 sequence (DNA): TGTGCCAGCAGCAAACAGGGTGGTGGCTACACCTTC. This chain connects TRBV5-6 to TRBJ1-2; D possibly corresponds to TRBD1 (6 bases). The V gene's germline CDR1 is SGHDT and CDR2 YYEEEE. The CDR3 contains 12 residues. Trimming left V 4 bases short and J 7 bases short, with 11 bases between.

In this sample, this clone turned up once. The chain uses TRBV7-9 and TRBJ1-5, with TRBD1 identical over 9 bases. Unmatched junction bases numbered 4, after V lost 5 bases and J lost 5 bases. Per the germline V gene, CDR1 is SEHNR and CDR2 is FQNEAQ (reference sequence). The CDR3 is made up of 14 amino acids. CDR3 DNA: TGTGCCAGCAGCGCGACAGGGGGGCATCAGCCCCAGCATTTT. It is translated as CASSATGGHQPQHF.

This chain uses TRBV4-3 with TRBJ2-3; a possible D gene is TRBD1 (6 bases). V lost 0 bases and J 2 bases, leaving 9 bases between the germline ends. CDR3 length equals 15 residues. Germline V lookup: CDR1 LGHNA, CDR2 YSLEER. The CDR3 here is CASSQEGGYTDTQYF. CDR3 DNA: TGCGCCAGCAGCCAAGAAGGGGGTTACACAGATACGCAGTATTTT.

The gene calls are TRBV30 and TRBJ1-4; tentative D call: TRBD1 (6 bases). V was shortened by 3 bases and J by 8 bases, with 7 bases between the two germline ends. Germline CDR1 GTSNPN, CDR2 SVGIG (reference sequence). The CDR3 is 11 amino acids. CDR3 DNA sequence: TGTGCCTGGAGAGGGACAGAAAAACTGTTTTTT. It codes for CAWRGTEKLFF.

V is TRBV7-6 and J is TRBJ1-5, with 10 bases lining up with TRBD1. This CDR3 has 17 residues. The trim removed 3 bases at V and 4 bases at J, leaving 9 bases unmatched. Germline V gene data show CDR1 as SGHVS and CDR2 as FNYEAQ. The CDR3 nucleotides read TGTGCCAGCAGCTTTCTATTCCGACAGGGGGCTAATCAGCCCCAGCATTTT. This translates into CASSFLFRQGANQPQHF.

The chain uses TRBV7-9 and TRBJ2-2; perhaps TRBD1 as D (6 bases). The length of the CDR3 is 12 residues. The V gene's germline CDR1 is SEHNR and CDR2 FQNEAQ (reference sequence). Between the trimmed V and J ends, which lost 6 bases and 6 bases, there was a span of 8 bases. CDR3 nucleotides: TGTGCCAGCAGGACAGGATCCGGGGAGCTGTTTTTT. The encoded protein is CASRTGSGELFF. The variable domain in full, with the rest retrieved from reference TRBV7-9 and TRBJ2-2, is DTGVSQNPRHKITKRGQNVTFRCDPISEHNRLYWYRQTLGQGPEFLTYFQNEAQLEKSRLLSDRFSAERPKGSFSTLEIQRTEQGDSAMYLCASRTGSGELFFGEGSRLTVL.

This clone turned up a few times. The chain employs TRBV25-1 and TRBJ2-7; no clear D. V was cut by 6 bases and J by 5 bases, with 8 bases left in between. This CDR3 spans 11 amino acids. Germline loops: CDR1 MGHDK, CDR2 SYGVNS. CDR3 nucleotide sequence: TGTGCCAGCAGAGATGAGGACGAGCAGTACTTC. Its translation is CASRDEDEQYF.

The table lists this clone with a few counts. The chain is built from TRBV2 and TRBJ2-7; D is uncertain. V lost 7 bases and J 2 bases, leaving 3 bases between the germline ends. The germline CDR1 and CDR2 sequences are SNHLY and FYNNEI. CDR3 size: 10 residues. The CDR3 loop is CASMAYEQYF. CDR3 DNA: TGTGCCAGCATGGCCTACGAGCAGTACTTC.

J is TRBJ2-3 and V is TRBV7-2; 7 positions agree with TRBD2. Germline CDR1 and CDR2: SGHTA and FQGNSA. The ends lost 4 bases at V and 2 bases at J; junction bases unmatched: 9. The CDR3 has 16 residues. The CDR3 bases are TGTGCCAGCAGCTCGACCCTACTAGCGAACACAGATACGCAGTATTTT. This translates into CASSSTLLANTDTQYF.

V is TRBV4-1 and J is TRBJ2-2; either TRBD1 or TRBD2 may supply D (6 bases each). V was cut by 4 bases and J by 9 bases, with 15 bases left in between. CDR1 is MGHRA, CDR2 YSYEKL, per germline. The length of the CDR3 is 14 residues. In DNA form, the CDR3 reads TGCGCCAGCAGCCGTTCAGGGGAGGTCAGGGAGCTGTTTTTT. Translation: CASSRSGEVRELFF.

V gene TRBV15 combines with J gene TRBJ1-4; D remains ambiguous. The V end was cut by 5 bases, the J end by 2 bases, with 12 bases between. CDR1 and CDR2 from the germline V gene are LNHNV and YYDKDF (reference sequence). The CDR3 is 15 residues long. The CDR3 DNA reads TGTGCCACCAGCTTTCAGAGAGCGACTAATGAAAAACTGTTTTTT. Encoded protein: CATSFQRATNEKLFF.